A selection of T cell receptor beta chains follows, all from one sample in a study of CD8 T cells in ankylosing spondylitis. MiXCR, run by TCRdb on the 5' RACE reads, gives a single entry per CDR3 protein. The sample carries some 300,000 distinct CDR3 sequences, less than 25% recorded once. The sequencing input was blood, either unsorted or a sorted T cell fraction (not recorded which). The receptors here all came from a female donor with ankylosing spondylitis or in good health (not recorded which). The CDR3 runs from the conserved cysteine through the conserved F or W. Fields, in order: D gene, V gene, clone size, J gene, CDR3 DNA, CDR3 protein. The D gene is left open where the match is weak. Where a row states a size, it is once, few, many or the class of an expanded clone; other rows omit it.

NA	TRBV20-1	NA	TRBJ1-3	TGCAGTGCTAAAGTTGGGAGAATAAACACCATATATTTT	CSAKVGRINTIYF
TRBD2	TRBV5-6	many	TRBJ2-1	TGTGCCAGCAGCTTACGACTAGCGGGAAGGGGTGAGCAGTTCTTC	CASSLRLAGRGEQFF
NA	TRBV19	few	TRBJ2-7	TGTGCCAGTAAGGAACAGGGATCCTACGAGCAGTACTTC	CASKEQGSYEQYF
NA	TRBV15	NA	TRBJ2-7	TGTGCCACCAGCAGAGATAGGGCGACCTCTTACGAGCAGTACTTC	CATSRDRATSYEQYF
NA	TRBV15	few	TRBJ2-1	TGTGCCACCAGCAGAGAGGGGGCGGGAAGAAGGGATGAGCAGTTCTTC	CATSREGAGRRDEQFF
TRBD1	TRBV12-3/TRBV12-4	few	TRBJ1-6	TGTGCCAGCAGTTGGGACAGGATAAACCTCCACTTT	CASSWDRINLHF
NA	TRBV20-1	many	TRBJ1-2	TGCAGTGCTACGAGGGGTGATGGTGATGGCTACACCTTC	CSATRGDGDGYTF
TRBD2	TRBV6-1	NA	TRBJ2-1	TGTGCCAGCAGCTCCACCGGGACTAGCGGGAGTGATGAGCAGTTCTTC	CASSSTGTSGSDEQFF
TRBD2	TRBV9	NA	TRBJ2-2	TGTGCCAGCAGCGTAGGGGCGGGAGCGGACACCGGGGAGCTGTTTTTT	CASSVGAGADTGELFF
TRBD2	TRBV6-2/TRBV6-3	NA	TRBJ2-1	TGTGCCAGCAGTTATGCCGGGAGGGCCAATGAGCAGTTCTTC	CASSYAGRANEQFF
NA	TRBV27	NA	TRBJ1-1	TGTGCCAGCAGTTTGTTGCGACAGACTGAAGCTTTCTTT	CASSLLRQTEAFF
NA	TRBV29-1	many	TRBJ2-5	TGCAGCGGCACGACCAGGGGTACGATGGAGACCCAGTACTTC	CSGTTRGTMETQYF
NA	TRBV7-9	NA	TRBJ2-4	TGTGCCAGAAGTTCGTATGGCAAAAACATTCAGTACTTC	CARSSYGKNIQYF
NA	TRBV19	few	TRBJ1-1	TGTGCCAGTAGTATCGGCCCGGGGGCGGACACTGAAGCTTTCTTT	CASSIGPGADTEAFF
NA	TRBV2	few	TRBJ2-3	TGTGCCAGCGCTCGGACCCGCACAGATACGCAGTATTTT	CASARTRTDTQYF
TRBD2	TRBV3-1	few	TRBJ2-1	TGTGCCAGCAGCCAAGTACCCACTAGCGGAGGAGAGGAGCAGTTCTTC	CASSQVPTSGGEEQFF
NA	TRBV18	NA	TRBJ2-7	TGTGCCAGCTCAGAAGCCCCCGGGACAGCGGGCGAGCAGTACTTC	CASSEAPGTAGEQYF